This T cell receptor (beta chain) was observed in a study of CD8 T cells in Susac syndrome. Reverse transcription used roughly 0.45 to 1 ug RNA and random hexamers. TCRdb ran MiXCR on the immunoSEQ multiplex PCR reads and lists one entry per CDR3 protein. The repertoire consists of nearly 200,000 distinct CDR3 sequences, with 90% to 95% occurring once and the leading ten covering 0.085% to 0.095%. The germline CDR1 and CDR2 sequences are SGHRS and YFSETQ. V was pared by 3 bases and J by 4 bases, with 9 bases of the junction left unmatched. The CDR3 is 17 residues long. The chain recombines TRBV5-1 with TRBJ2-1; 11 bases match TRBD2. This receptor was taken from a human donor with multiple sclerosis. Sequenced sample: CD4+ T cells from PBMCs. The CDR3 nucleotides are TGCGCCAGCAGCTGGGCCGGGACTAGCGGAGTTTACAATGAGCAGTTCTTC. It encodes CASSWAGTSGVYNEQFF. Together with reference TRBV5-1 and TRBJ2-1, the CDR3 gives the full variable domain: KAGVTQTPRYLIKTRGQQVTLSCSPISGHRSVSWYQQTPGQGLQFLFEYFSETQRNKGNFPGRFSGRQFSNSRSEMNVSTLELGDSALYLCASSWAGTSGVYNEQFFGPGTRLTVL.